This T cell receptor beta chain was sequenced for a study of cytomegalovirus exposure and HLA in healthy donors. There are 15 residues in the CDR3. Trimming removed 5 bases from V and 2 bases from J; junction bases left unmatched: 5. Germline CDR1 is MDHEN and CDR2 is SYDVKM. PCR primers comprised 60 Vbeta and 13 Jbeta primers. Clones were read by immunoSEQ multiplex PCR, and TCRdb kept only the in-frame ones, dropping some. The sample totals about 84,000 clones. The sample was PBMCs. This receptor was obtained from a man aged 50 or older in good health and CMV-seronegative. The chain links TRBV28 to TRBJ1-2; 10 bases are shared with TRBD1. DNA of the CDR3: TGTGCCAGCAGTGCCCGGACAGGGGGGAACTATGGCTACACCTTC. It is translated as CASSARTGGNYGYTF.